A single sample is the source of the 8 T cell receptor beta chains below, sequenced in a study of vaccination effects on CD4 cells after COVID-19. The repertoire was sequenced with immunoSEQ multiplex PCR; TCRdb's copy has only in-frame clones and lacks some. The sample holds 35,000 to 45,000 clones, approximately 84% seen once. For these TCRs, the target antigens are not known. Under the ViraFEST assay, PBMC were stimulated with viral peptide pools so that antigen-specific CD4+ T cells expanded. Sequencing was performed afterwards. CD4+ T cells were isolated after around 10 days of culture. Two-dose vaccination with either BNT162b2 or mRNA-1273 was given to the participants. This sample comprised CD4+ T cells from PBMCs cultured with HCoV-NL63 spike peptides, obtained after COVID-19 vaccination. The receptor set was obtained from a human donor who received a COVID-19 vaccine. Some clones in this sample may be carry-over from other donors' samples.

CDR3 nucleotide sequence: TGTGCCAGCAGTTTATCAGGGAGGACTAATGAAAAACTGTTTTTT. Translated, it gives CASSLSGRTNEKLFF. V is TRBV6-2 or TRBV6-3 and J is TRBJ1-4; possibly TRBD1 for D (5 bases). The CDR3 contains 15 residues. CDR1 MNHEY and CDR2 SVGEGT come from the germline V gene. V dropped 4 bases and J dropped 2 bases, with 11 bases sitting between them.

V is TRBV2 and J is TRBJ2-5; no definite D call. This CDR3 region has 12 residues. V was shortened by 7 bases and J by 4 bases, with 10 bases between the two germline ends. Germline V gene data show CDR1 as SNHLY and CDR2 as FYNNEI. CDR3 sequence: CASTPFGETQYF. The CDR3 DNA reads as TGTGCCAGCACCCCGTTTGGAGAGACCCAGTACTTC. Based on the CDR3 plus reference TRBV2 and TRBJ2-5, the full variable domain is EPEVTQTPSHQVTQMGQEVILRCVPISNHLYFYWYRQILGQKVEFLVSFYNNEISEKSEIFDDQFSVERPDGSNFTLKIRSTKLEDSAMYFCASTPFGETQYFGPGTRLLVL.

A single count supports this clone. In the same sample, other DNA sequences code for this CDR3. The V gene is TRBV5-1, the J gene TRBJ2-5; D is possibly TRBD2 (7 bases). With 0 bases removed from V and 5 bases from J, the gap between germline ends came to 8 bases. This CDR3 contains 13 residues. CDR1 is SGHRS and CDR2 is YFSETQ in the germline V gene. This chain's CDR3 is CASSLGGGETQYF. CDR3 DNA sequence: TGCGCCAGCAGCTTGGGGGGGGGCGAGACCCAGTACTTC.

V is TRBV29-1 and J is TRBJ2-3; no definite D call. Germline CDR1 reads SQVTM; CDR2 reads ANQGSEA. This CDR3 has 13 residues. V was cut by 3 bases and J by 1 base, with 8 bases left in between. The CDR3 DNA sequence: TGCAGCGTTGAGCGATTACGCACAGATACGCAGTATTTT. It codes for CSVERLRTDTQYF.

This chain uses TRBV6-6 with TRBJ1-2; 8 nucleotides match TRBD1. V was clipped by 2 bases and J by 3 bases; unmatched bases: 2. Germline V gene lookup returns CDR1 MNHNY and CDR2 SVGAGI (reference sequence). This CDR3 region has 14 residues. CDR3 bases: TGTGCCAGCAGTTACACGACAGGGGACTATGGCTACACCTTC. Translating it yields CASSYTTGDYGYTF.

The genes are TRBV11-2 and TRBJ2-2; D not resolved. The CDR3 is 15 amino acids. CDR1 is SGHAT and CDR2 is FQNNGV in the germline V gene. Trimming shortened V by 1 base and J by 2 bases, and 8 bases separated the two germline ends. The CDR3 DNA is TGTGCCAGCAGCTTAGTTCAAACCAACACCGGGGAGCTGTTTTTT. It encodes CASSLVQTNTGELFF.

This chain's CDR3 is CASSLRQGATAFF. As DNA, the CDR3 is TGTGCCAGCAGTTTACGGCAGGGGGCGACGGCTTTCTTT. The rearrangement joins TRBV12-3 or TRBV12-4 to TRBJ1-1; 8 nucleotides line up with TRBD1. This CDR3 has 13 amino acids. Trimming at V came to 2 bases and at J to 11 bases, leaving 7 bases not matched to a gene.

The rearrangement links TRBV3-1 (or the pseudogene TRBV3-2) to TRBJ2-5, with 8 bases fitting TRBD2. The germline V gene has CDR1 LGHDT and CDR2 YNNKEL (reference sequence). Germline trimming cut 1 base from V and 0 bases from J; bases unmatched to any gene: 7. CDR3 length equals 17 residues. DNA for the CDR3: TGTGCCAGCAGCCAAGCCACAGCGGGGGCCCACCAAGAGACCCAGTACTTC. As protein: CASSQATAGAHQETQYF.